The rows below give T cell receptor beta chains drawn from one sample of a study of blood T cell repertoires in COVID-19. Generated by immunoSEQ multiplex PCR, the TCRdb table keeps only in-frame clones and is missing some. The sample includes 250,000 to 300,000 clones, about nine tenths of them seen just once. Sequencing was performed on PBMCs or T cells enriched from blood (not recorded which). Receptors originate from a woman aged 40 to 50 who had recovered from COVID-19. CDR3s leave out the opening cysteine and the closing phenylalanine or tryptophan. The order of the fields is clone size, V gene, D gene, J gene, CDR3 protein. The D gene is left open where the match is weak. Size is omitted from some rows. Given values are once, few, many or a class for expanded clones.

>once|TRBV13|TRBD1|TRBJ1-1
ASSPRQGDAEAF
>-|TRBV11-3|-|TRBJ1-1
ASSSEVSEAF
>-|TRBV10-1|-|TRBJ2-7
ASSEPGYEQY
>-|TRBV9|-|TRBJ2-6
ASARGSGANVLT
>-|TRBV7-2|TRBD1|TRBJ1-2
ASSLRTGANYGYT
>-|TRBV5-1|-|TRBJ1-5
ASSLGPGDTNQPQH
>once|TRBV19|-|TRBJ1-4
ASSDWGRSPEEKLF
>once|TRBV2|-|TRBJ1-1
ASSGYREAF
>-|TRBV29-1|-|TRBJ2-5
SAPQGVGFQETQY
>-|TRBV4-1|TRBD2|TRBJ2-2
ASSQAGGGVPGELF
>-|TRBV25-1|-|TRBJ1-2
ASSEFGRGYGYT
>-|TRBV6-5|-|TRBJ2-3
ASSPVGGSTDTQY
>-|TRBV15|-|TRBJ2-3
ATSFSRGTDTQY
>-|TRBV5-1|TRBD1|TRBJ2-2
ASGTGAVGELF
>-|TRBV6-5|-|TRBJ1-2
ASTTRGSDGYT
>-|TRBV5-4|-|TRBJ2-7
ASSFRAGSYEQY
>-|TRBV7-3|-|TRBJ1-1
ASSAHGWGANTEAF
>-|TRBV14|TRBD1|TRBJ1-2
ASSTNRDSYGYT
>-|TRBV5-5|TRBD2|TRBJ2-1
ASSARLASLRHEQF
>once|TRBV6-5|TRBD1|TRBJ1-1
ASRVDRAENTEAF